These 23 T cell receptor beta chains were sequenced from one sample in a study of vaccination and CD4 T cells after COVID-19 (dated by TCRdb to 2021 to 2024). The treatment or condition label of this sample denotes: approximately 9-day PBMC culture with coronavirus spike peptide pools or control peptides (ViraFEST assay). The antigens of these receptors remain unknown. The receptor library was made with PCR. These reads were obtained on an Illumina iSeq 100. DNA from cultured CD4+ T cells underwent TCR sequencing with the Oncomine TCR Beta short-read assay at the Johns Hopkins FTIC core. TCRdb's own reprocessing of the public reads used fastp at Q25 and MiXCR and kept productive beta chains. For every CDR3 protein sequence, its rows merge into one entry that carries the most common genes and DNA. Across this sample there are approximately 17,000 distinct CDR3 sequences, with about 60% seen only once. The ten largest clones represent about 10% of the sample.

The sequenced sample was CD4+ T cells from blood, cultured in vitro. These receptor sequences come from a human donor who had recovered from COVID-19.

This clonotype was observed a handful of times. V is TRBV10-2 and J is TRBJ1-1; weak D call: TRBD1 (5 bases). This CDR3 has 13 residues. V was shortened by 7 bases and J by 0 bases, with 9 bases between the two germline ends. Germline loops: CDR1 WSHSY, CDR2 SAAADI. Here the CDR3 DNA reads TGCGCCAGCAACGGGGCGTTGAACACTGAAGCTTTCTTT. This translates into CASNGALNTEAFF.

The chain has TRBV3-1 and TRBJ1-2, with 10 positions matching TRBD1. J was trimmed by 8 bases and V by 4 bases; bases with no gene match: 1. This CDR3 has 12 amino acids. Germline-derived CDR1 and CDR2 are LGHDT and YNNKEL (reference sequence). The CDR3 sequence: CASSRTGGGYTF. CDR3 DNA: TGTGCCAGCAGCCGGACAGGGGGGGGCTACACCTTC. Drawing the rest from reference TRBV3-1 and TRBJ1-2, the complete variable domain is DTAVSQTPKYLVTQMGNDKSIKCEQNLGHDTMYWYKQDSKKFLKIMFSYNNKELIINETVPNRFSPKSPDKAHLNLHINSLELGDSAVYFCASSRTGGGYTFGSGTRLTVV.

This clonotype was seen only a few times. This chain links TRBV20-1 with TRBJ1-2; unclear D gene. Germline V gene data show CDR1 as DFQATT and CDR2 as SNEGSKA (reference sequence). The CDR3 has 15 amino acids. V was cut by 0 bases and J by 2 bases, with 13 bases left in between. CDR3 coding DNA: TGCAGTGCTAGAGATTACCGGGAAAGAAACTATGGCTACACCTTC. It specifies CSARDYRERNYGYTF.

J is TRBJ2-1 and V is TRBV20-1; D unresolved. Germline CDR1 and CDR2: DFQATT and SNEGSKA (reference sequence). With 0 bases removed from V and 5 bases from J, the gap between germline ends came to 2 bases. This CDR3 has 11 residues. This CDR3 reads CSAREDNEQFF. The CDR3 DNA sequence: TGCAGTGCTAGAGAGGACAATGAGCAGTTCTTC.

V usage is TRBV6-2 or TRBV6-3 and J usage is TRBJ1-1; 7 nucleotides line up with TRBD1. Unmatched junction bases numbered 7, after V lost 6 bases and J lost 6 bases. This CDR3 contains 13 residues. CDR1 MNHEY and CDR2 SVGEGT come from the germline V gene. The DNA for the CDR3 is TGTGCCAGCAGACGACAGGGAATAGCTGAAGCTTTCTTT. Translation gives CASRRQGIAEAFF.

This clonotype was observed a handful of times. The chain is built from TRBV7-2 and TRBJ1-1; the D gene is possibly TRBD1 (6 bases). In germline, CDR1 is SGHTA, CDR2 FQGNSA. CDR3 length: 11 amino acids. Trimming removed 6 bases from V and 6 bases from J, with 8 bases in between. Written as DNA, the CDR3 is TGTGCCAGCAGTCGACAGGCTGAAGCTTTCTTT. This encodes CASSRQAEAFF. Combining the CDR3 with reference TRBV7-2 and TRBJ1-1 gives the whole variable domain GAGVSQSPSNKVTEKGKDVELRCDPISGHTALYWYRQSLGQGLEFLIYFQGNSAPDKSGLPSDRFSAERTGGSVSTLTIQRTQQEDSAVYLCASSRQAEAFFGQGTRLTVV.

The chain couples TRBV7-9 to TRBJ1-1; no firm D call. The CDR3 loop spans 13 amino acids. Trimming cost V 3 bases and J 7 bases, with 12 bases left between them. The germline V gene encodes CDR1 SEHNR and CDR2 FQNEAQ (reference sequence). This CDR3 is CASSLGTEGEAFF. CDR3 DNA: TGTGCCAGCAGCTTGGGAACAGAGGGTGAAGCTTTCTTT.

The J gene is TRBJ1-2, the V gene TRBV10-1; 7 bases map to TRBD1. Per germline, CDR1 WNHNN and CDR2 SYGVQD (reference sequence). The CDR3 consists of 17 residues. V trimming: 0 bases; J trimming: 6 bases; junction bases outside the gene matches: 13. The CDR3 sequence is CASSESRQGKERDGYTF. In DNA form, the CDR3 reads TGCGCCAGCAGTGAGTCGAGACAGGGTAAAGAGAGGGATGGCTACACCTTC.

The rearrangement uses TRBV6-1 and TRBJ2-1; 8 positions agree with TRBD1. The V and J ends lost 1 base and 8 bases, in that order; junction bases with no gene match: 4. Per the germline V gene, CDR1 is MNHNS and CDR2 is SASEGT. The CDR3 covers 14 residues. DNA of the CDR3: TGTGCCAGCAGTGAAGGGACAGGGATCTATGAGCAGTTCTTC. This encodes CASSEGTGIYEQFF.

CDR3 nucleotides: TGTGCCAGCCTCGCAGGGGACACTACAGATACGCAGTATTTT. This gives the protein CASLAGDTTDTQYF. This rearrangement joins TRBV2 to TRBJ2-3; D may be TRBD1 (6 bases). V lost 8 bases to trimming and J lost 3 bases, with 15 bases between them. This CDR3 has 14 amino acids. CDR1 SNHLY and CDR2 FYNNEI come from the germline V gene.

This clonotype was seen only a few times. This rearrangement joins TRBV20-1 to TRBJ2-2; D might be TRBD2 (5 bases). Trimming removed 6 bases at V and 3 bases at J, with 14 bases between. The germline gives CDR1 DFQATT, CDR2 SNEGSKA (reference sequence). The CDR3 is 14 amino acids. The CDR3 DNA reads TGCAGTGCGAAAACGGGGAGCGACACCGGGGAGCTGTTTTTT. It translates to CSAKTGSDTGELFF.

This rearrangement joins TRBV24-1 to TRBJ2-7; D may correspond to TRBD1 or TRBD2 (5 bases each). This CDR3 has 18 residues. The V end lost 0 bases, the J end lost 3 bases, and 20 bases lay between the germline ends. The germline gives CDR1 KGHDR, CDR2 SFDVKD. For the CDR3, the DNA is TGTGCCACCAGTGATTTGCCCGGGACGGTCGGGCCAGACTACGAGCAGTACTTC. Amino acids: CATSDLPGTVGPDYEQYF.

The chain links TRBV6-5 to TRBJ2-1; 13 nucleotides align to TRBD2. Looked up from germline, CDR1 is MNHEY and CDR2 is SVGAGI. V was pared by 3 bases and J by 0 bases, with 8 bases of the junction left unmatched. There are 19 residues in the CDR3. CDR3 sequence: CASSYPLAGGISSYNEQFF. The CDR3 region has the DNA TGTGCCAGCAGTTATCCACTAGCGGGAGGGATTTCCTCCTACAATGAGCAGTTCTTC.

V is TRBV5-1 and J is TRBJ1-1; D not resolved. CDR3 length: 14 amino acids. V was clipped by 6 bases and J by 5 bases, with 17 bases between them. CDR1 and CDR2 (germline): SGHRS, YFSETQ. CDR3: CASIREGSPTEAFF. The CDR3 nucleotides read TGCGCCAGCATCCGCGAGGGAAGCCCGACTGAAGCTTTCTTT.

V and J are TRBV30 and TRBJ1-3, with no clear D. Trimming left V 4 bases short and J 0 bases short, with 4 bases between. This CDR3 contains 12 residues. Germline V lookup: CDR1 GTSNPN, CDR2 SVGIG (reference sequence). The CDR3 DNA reads TGTGCCTGGAAGGGCTCTGGAAACACCATATATTTT. Translating gives CAWKGSGNTIYF.

This clonotype came up a few times. This sequence joins TRBV24-1 and TRBJ2-3; 8 nucleotides line up with TRBD2. J was trimmed by 0 bases and V by 9 bases; bases with no gene match: 7. CDR1 is KGHDR and CDR2 is SFDVKD in the germline V gene. The CDR3 extends over 15 amino acids. In DNA, the CDR3 is TGTGCCACCGCCGGGACTAGTCGCAGCACAGATACGCAGTATTTT. This gives the protein CATAGTSRSTDTQYF.

In this sample, this clonotype turned up a few times. This chain joins TRBV12-3 or TRBV12-4 and TRBJ1-1; D is unclear. V lost 6 bases, J lost 0 bases, and 8 bases lay in between. This CDR3 has 13 amino acids. The CDR3, as DNA: TGTGCCAGCAGCATTACACTGAACACTGAAGCTTTCTTT. Translated: CASSITLNTEAFF.

This clonotype was seen a single time. The V gene is TRBV19, the J gene TRBJ1-5; 8 positions agree with TRBD1. Germline loops: CDR1 LNHDA, CDR2 SQIVND (reference sequence). The length of the CDR3 is 14 residues. The ends lost 4 bases at V and 5 bases at J; junction bases unmatched: 4. CDR3 region: CASSTQGADQPQHF. The CDR3, as DNA: TGTGCCAGTAGTACGCAGGGGGCCGATCAGCCCCAGCATTTT.

The V call is TRBV7-2, the J call TRBJ2-7, with 7 bases matching TRBD1. Germline CDR1 and CDR2: SGHTA and FQGNSA. The junction had 3 bases not matched to a gene; V was cut back by 2 bases and J by 2 bases. The CDR3 spans 14 residues. The CDR3 DNA sequence: TGTGCCAGCAGCTTATACAGGGGCCCCTACGAGCAGTACTTC. Translating gives CASSLYRGPYEQYF.

This clonotype occurred a few times. The chain links TRBV30 to TRBJ1-1; TRBD1 matches at 7 bases. V was pared by 3 bases and J by 5 bases, with 12 bases of the junction left unmatched. The CDR3 runs 15 residues. CDR1 is GTSNPN and CDR2 is SVGIG in the germline V gene (reference sequence). The CDR3 spells CAWSARQGRRTEAFF. As DNA, the CDR3 is TGTGCCTGGAGCGCGAGACAGGGAAGGCGTACTGAAGCTTTCTTT.

The chain uses TRBV10-3 and TRBJ2-7; 11 nucleotides align to TRBD1. Germline V CDR1 and CDR2: ENHRY, SYGVKD. This CDR3 is 12 amino acids long. The V gene end was trimmed by 6 bases and the J gene end by 9 bases; junction bases not matched to a gene: 4. CDR3 sequence reads: CAIRDRGRGQYF. The CDR3 nucleotides read TGTGCCATCAGGGACAGGGGGCGAGGGCAGTACTTC.

The table lists this clonotype with a few counts. The chain's CDR3 is CSARVASGMETQYF. The CDR3 nucleotides are TGCAGTGCTAGAGTAGCTAGCGGGATGGAGACCCAGTACTTC. V gene TRBV20-1 combines with J gene TRBJ2-5; 9 nucleotides line up with TRBD2. The CDR3 contains 14 residues. Trimming cost V 1 base and J 5 bases; bases outside gene matches: 5. Germline CDR1 is DFQATT and CDR2 is SNEGSKA (reference sequence).

V gene TRBV5-1 combines with J gene TRBJ2-5; D remains ambiguous. CDR1 is SGHRS and CDR2 is YFSETQ in the germline V gene. The CDR3 is 11 amino acids. The V end lost 4 bases, the J end lost 6 bases, and 7 bases lay between the germline ends. The CDR3 nucleotides are TGCGCCAGCAGCGCGGAGAAGACCCAGTACTTC. It codes for CASSAEKTQYF.